The 27 T cell receptor beta chains below come from one sample, sequenced in a study of CD4 T cells in relation to SARS-CoV-2 and coronaviruses. The assay was immunoSEQ multiplex PCR, and TCRdb's table has in-frame clones only and misses some. The repertoire has about 54,000 clones, approximately 90% of them found once; the top ten carry 0.3% to 0.45%. Sequencing was carried out using naive CD4+ T cells from PBMCs. Subset indicated: naive CD4+ T cells isolated by negative enrichment. The receptors come from an adult with COVID-19.

The chain links TRBV3-1 (or the pseudogene TRBV3-2) to TRBJ2-7; D gene uncertain. CDR3 length: 13 residues. Germline V lookup: CDR1 LGHDT, CDR2 YNNKEL (reference sequence). Trimming took 6 bases from V and 4 from J, leaving 13 bases between them. CDR3 DNA: TGTGCCAGCAGTCCGAACAATCCGTACGAGCAGTACTTC. Translated: CASSPNNPYEQYF.

This clone was counted once. This chain connects TRBV2 to TRBJ2-1; no clear D gene. V lost 2 bases and J lost 10, with 3 bases in between. Germline loops: CDR1 SNHLY, CDR2 FYNNEI. The CDR3 is 10 amino acids. In nucleotides, the CDR3 is TGTGCCAGCAGTGAACAGGAGCAGTTCTTC. The encoded protein is CASSEQEQFF.

This clone was detected only once. This chain uses TRBV15 with TRBJ2-3, with TRBD1 matching over 11 bases. Trimming took 3 bases from V and 4 from J; bases not matched to a gene: 15. The CDR3 length is 19 residues. The germline V gene has CDR1 LNHNV and CDR2 YYDKDF (reference sequence). In DNA form, the CDR3 reads TGTGCCACCAGCAGGGGGAGGACAGGGGGCCTCAATTTCGCAGATACGCAGTATTTT. Amino acid sequence: CATSRGRTGGLNFADTQYF.

The chain joins TRBV2 to TRBJ1-2; tentatively, D is TRBD1 (6 bases). The germline V gene encodes CDR1 SNHLY and CDR2 FYNNEI. This CDR3 region has 13 residues. Trimming removed 6 bases from V and 8 bases from J, with 16 bases in between. CDR3 bases: TGTGCCAGCAGACGGACAGACCCTCGGGGCTACACCTTC. Its translation: CASRRTDPRGYTF.

V and J are TRBV6-5 and TRBJ2-2; D gene ambiguous. The ends were cut back, 2 bases at V and 5 bases at J, with 6 bases in the middle. Germline V CDR1 and CDR2: MNHEY, SVGAGI. There are 13 residues in the CDR3. This chain's CDR3 is CASSYLQTGELFF. The CDR3 nucleotides are TGTGCCAGCAGTTACCTCCAGACCGGGGAGCTGTTTTTT.

The chain carries TRBV4-1 and TRBJ2-3; 7 bases match TRBD2. Germline assignment: CDR1 MGHRA and CDR2 YSYEKL. The V gene end was trimmed by 4 bases and the J gene end by 2 bases; junction bases not matched to a gene: 3. CDR3 length equals 14 residues. The CDR3 here is CASSPGGNTDTQYF. CDR3 DNA: TGCGCCAGCAGCCCCGGGGGGAACACAGATACGCAGTATTTT.

The genes are TRBV15 and TRBJ2-7, with TRBD2 matching 12 bases. Germline CDR1 and CDR2: LNHNV and YYDKDF (reference sequence). This CDR3 has 14 residues. The ends lost 7 bases at V and 5 bases at J; junction bases unmatched: 6. Written as DNA, the CDR3 is TGTGCCACCACCTCTAGCGGGAGGGCCAACGAGCAGTACTTC. Its translation: CATTSSGRANEQYF.

This chain links TRBV12-3 or TRBV12-4 with TRBJ2-3, with 7 bases identical to TRBD2. Trimming at V came to 3 bases and at J to 9 bases, leaving 6 bases not matched to a gene. The CDR3 contains 13 residues. The CDR3 coding sequence is TGTGCCAGCAGTTTCGGACTAGTAGGGACGCAGTATTTT. Translated, it gives CASSFGLVGTQYF.

The chain is built from TRBV24-1 and TRBJ2-5; D unresolved. With 4 bases removed from V and 7 bases from J, the gap between germline ends came to 18 bases. Per the germline V gene, CDR1 is KGHDR and CDR2 is SFDVKD. This CDR3 region has 15 residues. In nucleotides, the CDR3 is TGTGCCACCAGTGAACGCCAAAACCTAAAGACGACCCAGTACTTC. Protein: CATSERQNLKTTQYF.

Of note for this clone: Germline and junction disagree at one end, which may indicate a read error. This chain connects TRBV7-9 to TRBJ2-5; D call uncertain. CDR1 is SEHNR, CDR2 FQNEAQ, per germline (reference sequence). The CDR3 has 14 residues. This CDR3 is CASSLFGFQGTQYF. DNA for the CDR3: TGTGCCAGCAGCTTATTCGGGTTCCAAGGGACCCAGTACTTC.

This chain joins TRBV5-1 and TRBJ2-5, with a weak D call TRBD2 (6 bases). Germline V gene lookup returns CDR1 SGHRS and CDR2 YFSETQ. This CDR3 spans 14 amino acids. Deletions cut 0 bases from V and 4 bases from J, with 10 bases between. CDR3 sequence (DNA): TGCGCCAGCAGCTTGGGGGCGGGAAGAGAGACCCAGTACTTC. It is translated as CASSLGAGRETQYF.

The chain couples TRBV5-1 to TRBJ2-7; D call uncertain. The germline CDR1 and CDR2 sequences are SGHRS and YFSETQ. This CDR3 is 11 amino acids long. The germline V and J ends were trimmed by 4 bases and 3 bases, with 5 bases remaining between them. In nucleotides, the CDR3 is TGCGCCAGCAGCACCGGCTACGAGCAGTACTTC. Translating gives CASSTGYEQYF.

This clone was seen a single time. The chain recombines TRBV5-3 with TRBJ1-5; D is uncertain. TRBV5-3 is filed as an ORF, its function uncertain. The CDR3 is made up of 14 amino acids. Trimming cost V 7 bases and J 2 bases, with 13 bases left between them. The CDR3 is CARLRREGNQPQHF. In nucleotides, the CDR3 is TGTGCCAGACTGCGTAGAGAGGGCAATCAGCCCCAGCATTTT.

The V call is TRBV11-3, the J call TRBJ2-2, with TRBD2 matching over 13 bases. J was trimmed by 4 bases and V by 2 bases; bases with no gene match: 7. The CDR3 is 18 residues long. Germline V gene lookup returns CDR1 SGHNT and CDR2 YENEEA. CDR3 amino acids: CASSLHGLAGASTGELFF. CDR3 DNA sequence: TGTGCCAGCAGCTTACACGGACTAGCGGGAGCCTCCACCGGGGAGCTGTTTTTT.

The rearrangement uses TRBV24-1 and TRBJ1-2; no clear D. The CDR3 extends over 12 amino acids. Trimming took off 5 bases at V and 2 bases at J, with 5 bases between the two ends. The germline V gene has CDR1 KGHDR and CDR2 SFDVKD. CDR3: CATSVLNYGYTF. CDR3 coding DNA: TGTGCCACCAGTGTTCTCAACTATGGCTACACCTTC.

The DNA for the CDR3 is TGTGCCAGCAGTTTATGGAGGAACACTGAAGCTTTCTTT. It is translated as CASSLWRNTEAFF. The gene calls are TRBV27 and TRBJ1-1; D gene uncertain. The CDR3 has 13 residues. Germline CDR1 is MNHEY and CDR2 is SMNVEV (reference sequence). V was trimmed by 1 base and J by 1 base, leaving 4 bases between them.

The CDR3 bases are TGTGCCATCGAGACCCGCCATGAGCAGTTCTTC. As protein: CAIETRHEQFF. The J gene is TRBJ2-1, the V gene TRBV28; D not resolved. This CDR3 spans 11 amino acids. Per the germline V gene, CDR1 is MDHEN and CDR2 is SYDVKM. Deletions cut 10 bases from V and 8 bases from J, with 12 bases between.

This rearrangement joins TRBV6-2 or TRBV6-3 to TRBJ2-7, with TRBD2 matching over 13 bases. Germline V gene sequence: CDR1 MNHEY, CDR2 SVGEGT. The CDR3 runs 16 residues. Trimming took 2 bases from V and 5 from J; bases not matched to a gene: 6. DNA of the CDR3: TGTGCCAGCAGTTACCCCAGGACTAGCGGGAGCCACGAGCAGTACTTC. It translates to CASSYPRTSGSHEQYF.

This clone occurred once. The gene calls are TRBV28 and TRBJ1-5, with TRBD1 matching over 7 bases. The CDR3 is 16 residues long. Germline assignment: CDR1 MDHEN and CDR2 SYDVKM. V lost 5 bases to trimming and J lost 0 bases; unmatched junction nucleotides: 7. DNA for the CDR3: TGTGCCAGCAGTGGGGACAGAACTTTTAGCAATCAGCCCCAGCATTTT. Translation: CASSGDRTFSNQPQHF.

This sequence joins TRBV6-4 and TRBJ1-1; D remains ambiguous. CDR3 length: 13 amino acids. The germline CDR1 and CDR2 sequences are MRHNA and SNTAGT. The germline V and J ends were trimmed by 4 bases and 1 base, with 7 bases remaining between them. CDR3: CASSASGNTEAFF. Here the CDR3 DNA reads TGTGCCAGCAGTGCATCGGGGAACACTGAAGCTTTCTTT.

The chain recombines TRBV28 with TRBJ1-4, with D tentatively TRBD1 (6 bases). The V end lost 6 bases, the J end lost 3 bases, and 17 bases lay between the germline ends. This CDR3 is built from 16 residues. CDR1 MDHEN and CDR2 SYDVKM come from the germline V gene. The CDR3 region is CASRLGGAKPNEKLFF. CDR3 sequence (DNA): TGTGCCAGCAGGCTGGGGGGGGCCAAACCTAATGAAAAACTGTTTTTT.

J is TRBJ2-7 and V is TRBV19, with D hard to call. Germline V lookup: CDR1 LNHDA, CDR2 SQIVND (reference sequence). Trimming shortened V by 7 bases and J by 5 bases, and 18 bases separated the two germline ends. The CDR3 sequence is 14 residues long. The CDR3 here is CASNSPAQKDEQYF. The CDR3 coding sequence is TGTGCCAGTAATTCCCCGGCCCAAAAGGACGAGCAGTACTTC.

This rearrangement joins TRBV6-2 or TRBV6-3 to TRBJ1-1, with D hard to call. The CDR3 is 13 amino acids. The V and J ends lost 2 bases and 2 bases respectively, with 6 bases between them. Germline assignment: CDR1 MNHEY and CDR2 SVGEGT. CDR3 protein: CASSYTANTEAFF. For the CDR3, the DNA is TGTGCCAGCAGTTACACCGCTAACACTGAAGCTTTCTTT.

The chain recombines TRBV7-2 with TRBJ2-1, with 9 positions matching TRBD2. The V and J ends lost 1 base and 7 bases, in that order; junction bases with no gene match: 5. The CDR3 sequence is 15 residues long. Germline CDR1 is SGHTA and CDR2 is FQGNSA. The CDR3 DNA is TGTGCCAGCAGCTTAGGAGCGGGAGGTGTAAATGAGCAGTTCTTC. It yields the protein CASSLGAGGVNEQFF.

This chain uses TRBV7-9 with TRBJ2-7, with TRBD2 matching over 10 bases. The J segment lost 3 bases and the V segment lost 6 bases, leaving 11 bases of the junction unmatched. Germline CDR1 and CDR2: SEHNR and FQNEAQ (reference sequence). This CDR3 spans 16 amino acids. The CDR3 DNA is TGTGCCAGCAGGCCGCATCAGCGGGAGGGCGTCTACGAGCAGTACTTC. It specifies CASRPHQREGVYEQYF. The variable domain in full, completed from reference TRBV7-9 and TRBJ2-7, reads DTGVSQNPRHKITKRGQNVTFRCDPISEHNRLYWYRQTLGQGPEFLTYFQNEAQLEKSRLLSDRFSAERPKGSFSTLEIQRTEQGDSAMYLCASRPHQREGVYEQYFGPGTRLTVT.

This sequence joins TRBV21-1 and TRBJ2-1; the D segment call TRBD2 is taken from the table without a DNA check. TRBV21-1 is noted as a pseudogene. The length of the CDR3 is 17 residues. CDR3 protein: CASSPRGAGAGYNEQFF. Written as DNA, the CDR3 is TGTGCCAGCAGCCCAAGAGGGGCGGGAGCGGGCTACAATGAGCAGTTCTTC.

V gene TRBV4-2 combines with J gene TRBJ2-7; 9 bases map to TRBD2. Germline CDR1 is LGHNA and CDR2 is YNFKEQ. V was pared by 0 bases and J by 7 bases, with 13 bases of the junction left unmatched. The CDR3 loop spans 17 amino acids. Here the CDR3 reads CASSQELGLAGLGEQYF. As DNA, the CDR3 is TGTGCCAGCAGCCAAGAACTGGGGCTAGCGGGACTGGGGGAGCAGTACTTC.